This is a list of T cell receptor beta chains from one sample in a study of neoadjuvant anti-PD-1 for oral cavity cancer. Method: immunoSEQ multiplex PCR; TCRdb's copy keeps in-frame clones and lacks some. The sample lists approximately 35,000 clones, around nine tenths occurring once. The specimen comprised PBMCs, sampled before nivolumab (anti-PD-1) treatment. All receptors come from a person aged 35-79 years with oral cavity squamous cell carcinoma. Each CDR3 is given with its conserved first and last residue. D genes are given only for firm matches. The listing skips clone size in some rows; elsewhere it reads once, few, many or a size class.

TGTGCCAGTAGGGGTCAGAGTAATGAAAAACTGTTTTTT	CASRGQSNEKLFF	-	-	TRBV19	TRBJ1-4
TGTGCCAGCAGCTTAGGGGCCCTGGGGCCCCAGCATTTT	CASSLGALGPQHF	-	-	TRBV7-9	TRBJ1-5
TGTGCCAGCAGCTTGTATAAGTTCCGCTCCGAGCAGTACTTC	CASSLYKFRSEQYF	-	-	TRBV5-6	TRBJ2-7
TGTGCCAGCAGTCCACAGTTTCCATCACCCCTCCACTTT	CASSPQFPSPLHF	-	-	TRBV27	TRBJ1-6
TGTGCCAGCAGTTACGGACAGCCGAACACTGAAGCTTTCTTT	CASSYGQPNTEAFF	-	-	TRBV28	TRBJ1-1
TGTGCCAGCAGTGTCGACAGGGGGCTGGCCTACGAGCAGTACTTC	CASSVDRGLAYEQYF	-	TRBD1	TRBV28	TRBJ2-7
TGCAGTGCTAAGAATCAGCCCCAGCATTTT	CSAKNQPQHF	once	-	TRBV20-1	TRBJ1-5
TGTGCCAGCAGCCCAGGACAGGGAGTCACCGGGGAGCTGTTTTTT	CASSPGQGVTGELFF	-	TRBD1	TRBV7-7	TRBJ2-2
TGCGCCAGCAGCCAAGATCGAGGGATTCCGACAGATACGCAGTATTTT	CASSQDRGIPTDTQYF	-	-	TRBV4-3	TRBJ2-3
TGTGCCAGCAGTGAACTCCTTAGCGGGGGCTCCTACAATGAGCAGTTCTTC	CASSELLSGGSYNEQFF	-	TRBD2	TRBV2	TRBJ2-1
TGTGCCAGCTTCCGGGGGGGGATGAGCACAGATACGCAGTATTTT	CASFRGGMSTDTQYF	once	TRBD2	TRBV5-4	TRBJ2-3
TGTGCTAGTGGTCCATCTAGTCAGACTAAAAATTCACCCCTCCACTTT	CASGPSSQTKNSPLHF	-	-	TRBV12-5	TRBJ1-6
TGTGCCAGCAGTACTCCGGGACAGGGCAAGATTGCCGGGGAGCTGTTTTTT	CASSTPGQGKIAGELFF	few	TRBD1	TRBV4-2	TRBJ2-2
TGTGCCAGCAGTGAGGTAGAAAAACTGTTTTTT	CASSEVEKLFF	-	-	TRBV6-1	TRBJ1-4
TGTGCCAGCAGCTTCGTCGGTACAGGGACCTACGAGCAGTACTTC	CASSFVGTGTYEQYF	-	-	TRBV11-2	TRBJ2-7
TGCGCCAGCAGCCCGGCGGGGGCCAACGAGCAGTACTTC	CASSPAGANEQYF	-	-	TRBV4-1	TRBJ2-7
TGCGCCAGCAGCCAAGATGGTGTCGTCAGGGGGGCTGAAAAACTGTTTTTT	CASSQDGVVRGAEKLFF	-	TRBD1	TRBV4-3	TRBJ1-4
TGTGCCAGCGGTCTGGGGACAGGTCCCTCCTACGAGCAGTACTTC	CASGLGTGPSYEQYF	-	TRBD1	TRBV28	TRBJ2-7
TGTGCCAGCAGCTCGGACCTGTCAGGGGGCGCTTTCTATGGCTACACCTTC	CASSSDLSGGAFYGYTF	-	TRBD1	TRBV5-6	TRBJ1-2
TGTGCCAGCAGTTCCTGGGGGGCGGCCTACAATGAGCAGTTCTTC	CASSSWGAAYNEQFF	-	-	TRBV6-6	TRBJ2-1
TGTGCCAGCAGCTGGGGTCGGTACCGGGACAGGGCGCATCAGCCCCAGCATTTT	CASSWGRYRDRAHQPQHF	once	TRBD1	TRBV11-3	TRBJ1-5
TGTGCCATCAGTGAGTCCGGACAGGGGGCGGGCGAGCAGTACTTC	CAISESGQGAGEQYF	once	TRBD1	TRBV10-3	TRBJ2-7
TGTGCCAGCAGTGAATCTAGCGGGGGGGCGAACACCGGGGAGCTGTTTTTT	CASSESSGGANTGELFF	-	TRBD2	TRBV25-1	TRBJ2-2
TGTGCCATCAACAGGGGTGAGATCGATACGCAGTATTTT	CAINRGEIDTQYF	few	TRBD1	TRBV10-3	TRBJ2-3
TGTGCCAGCAGCGCACTCCCCCCCGGCGCCTATGGCTACACCTTC	CASSALPPGAYGYTF	-	-	TRBV7-9	TRBJ1-2
TGTGCCAGCAGTTTAGGGTATTCTGGAAACACCATATATTTT	CASSLGYSGNTIYF	-	-	TRBV6-1	TRBJ1-3
TGCGCCAGCAGCTTGGAGCAGGGCGGCACTGAAGCTTTCTTT	CASSLEQGGTEAFF	few	-	TRBV5-1	TRBJ1-1
TGTGCCAGCAGCTTAGGGGTTGGTGGGGGCTACACCTTC	CASSLGVGGGYTF	-	-	TRBV11-2	TRBJ1-2
TGTGCCAGCAGTTTATACGGGACAGGGAATTCTGCTGAAGCTTTCTTT	CASSLYGTGNSAEAFF	-	TRBD1	TRBV27	TRBJ1-1